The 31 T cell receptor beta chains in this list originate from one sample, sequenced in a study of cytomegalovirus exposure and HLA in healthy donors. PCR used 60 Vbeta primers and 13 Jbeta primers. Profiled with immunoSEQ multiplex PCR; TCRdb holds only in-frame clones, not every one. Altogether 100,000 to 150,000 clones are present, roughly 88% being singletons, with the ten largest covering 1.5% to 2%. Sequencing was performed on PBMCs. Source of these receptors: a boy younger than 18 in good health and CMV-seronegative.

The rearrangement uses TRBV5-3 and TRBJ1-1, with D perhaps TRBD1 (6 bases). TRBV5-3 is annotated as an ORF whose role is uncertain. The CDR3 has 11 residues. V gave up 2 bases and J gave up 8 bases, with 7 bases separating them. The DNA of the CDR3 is TGTGCCAGAAGCTTTACAGGGGAAGCTTTCTTT. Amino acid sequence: CARSFTGEAFF.

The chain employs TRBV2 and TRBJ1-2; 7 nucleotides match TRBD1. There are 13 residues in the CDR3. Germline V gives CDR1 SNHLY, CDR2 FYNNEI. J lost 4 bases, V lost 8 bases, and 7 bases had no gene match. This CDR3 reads CASSDRVTYGYTF. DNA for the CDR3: TGTGCCAGCTCAGACAGGGTTACCTATGGCTACACCTTC.

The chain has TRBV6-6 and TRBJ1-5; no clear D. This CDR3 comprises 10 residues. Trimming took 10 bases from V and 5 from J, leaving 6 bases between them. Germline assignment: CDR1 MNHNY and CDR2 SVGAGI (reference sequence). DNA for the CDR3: TGTGCCATCGGAGATCAGCCCCAGCATTTT. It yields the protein CAIGDQPQHF.

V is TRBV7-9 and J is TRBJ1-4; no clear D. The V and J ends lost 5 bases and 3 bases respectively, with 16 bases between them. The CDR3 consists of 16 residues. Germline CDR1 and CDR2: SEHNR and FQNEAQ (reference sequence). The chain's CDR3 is CASSPAAGMANEKLFF. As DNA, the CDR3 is TGTGCCAGCAGCCCTGCCGCGGGAATGGCTAATGAAAAACTGTTTTTT.

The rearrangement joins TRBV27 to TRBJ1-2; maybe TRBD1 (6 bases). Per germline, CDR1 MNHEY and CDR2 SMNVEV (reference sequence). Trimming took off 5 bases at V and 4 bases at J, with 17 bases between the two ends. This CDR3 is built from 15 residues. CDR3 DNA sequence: TGTGCCAGCAGTAATCATACGGACAGAACCTATGGCTACACCTTC. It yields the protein CASSNHTDRTYGYTF.

CDR3 nucleotide sequence: TGTGCCAGCAGCTTAAGCGGGACAGGGAAGAACTATGGCTACACCTTC. Its translation: CASSLSGTGKNYGYTF. The chain links TRBV7-2 to TRBJ1-2, with 9 bases fitting TRBD1. Germline CDR1 SGHTA, CDR2 FQGNSA. The CDR3 consists of 16 residues. The junction had 6 bases not matched to a gene; V was cut back by 2 bases and J by 2 bases.

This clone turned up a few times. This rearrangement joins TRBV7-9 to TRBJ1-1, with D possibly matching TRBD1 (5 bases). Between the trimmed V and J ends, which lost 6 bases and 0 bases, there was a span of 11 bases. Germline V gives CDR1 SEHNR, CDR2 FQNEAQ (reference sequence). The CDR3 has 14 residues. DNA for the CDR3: TGTGCCAGCAGGAGAATGGGGCTGAACACTGAAGCTTTCTTT. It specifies CASRRMGLNTEAFF.

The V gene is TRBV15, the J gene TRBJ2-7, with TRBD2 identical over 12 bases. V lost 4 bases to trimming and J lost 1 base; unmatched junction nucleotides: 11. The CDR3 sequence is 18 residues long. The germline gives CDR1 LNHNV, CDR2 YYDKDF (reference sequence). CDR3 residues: CATSKTTGTSGPSYEQYF. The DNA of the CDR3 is TGTGCCACCAGCAAAACCACCGGGACTAGCGGGCCTTCCTACGAGCAGTACTTC.

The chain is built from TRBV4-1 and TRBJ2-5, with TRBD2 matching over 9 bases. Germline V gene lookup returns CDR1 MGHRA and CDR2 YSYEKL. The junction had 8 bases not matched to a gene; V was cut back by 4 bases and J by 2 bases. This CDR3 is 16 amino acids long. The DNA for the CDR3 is TGCGCCAGCAGCCCCGCGGGAGCGGGGGGACAAGAGACCCAGTACTTC. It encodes CASSPAGAGGQETQYF.

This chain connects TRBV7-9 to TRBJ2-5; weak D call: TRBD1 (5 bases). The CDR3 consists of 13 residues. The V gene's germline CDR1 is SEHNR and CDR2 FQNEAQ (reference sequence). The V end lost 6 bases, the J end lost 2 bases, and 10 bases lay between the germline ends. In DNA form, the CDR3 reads TGTGCCAGCAGTCTGACAGAACAAGAGACCCAGTACTTC. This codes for CASSLTEQETQYF.

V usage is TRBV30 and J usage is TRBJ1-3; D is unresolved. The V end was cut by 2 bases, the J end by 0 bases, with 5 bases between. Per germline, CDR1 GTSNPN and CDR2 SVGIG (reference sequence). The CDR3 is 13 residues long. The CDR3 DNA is TGTGCCTGGAGTACGGGCTCTGGAAACACCATATATTTT. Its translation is CAWSTGSGNTIYF.

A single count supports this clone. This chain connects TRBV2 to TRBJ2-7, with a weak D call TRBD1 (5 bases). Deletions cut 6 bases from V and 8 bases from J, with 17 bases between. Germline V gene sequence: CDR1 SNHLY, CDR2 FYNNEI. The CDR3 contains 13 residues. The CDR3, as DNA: TGTGCCAGCAGAAGCGACAGCCTTACCAAGCAGTACTTC. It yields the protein CASRSDSLTKQYF. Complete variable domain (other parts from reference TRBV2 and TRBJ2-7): EPEVTQTPSHQVTQMGQEVILRCVPISNHLYFYWYRQILGQKVEFLVSFYNNEISEKSEIFDDQFSVERPDGSNFTLKIRSTKLEDSAMYFCASRSDSLTKQYFGPGTRLTVT.

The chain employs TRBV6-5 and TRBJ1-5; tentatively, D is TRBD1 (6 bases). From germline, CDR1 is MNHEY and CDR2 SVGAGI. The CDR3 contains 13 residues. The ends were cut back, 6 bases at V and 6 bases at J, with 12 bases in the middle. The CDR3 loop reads CASRSGVAQPQHF. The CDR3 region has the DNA TGTGCCAGCAGGTCAGGGGTGGCTCAGCCCCAGCATTTT.

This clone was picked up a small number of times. The CDR3 coding sequence is TGTGCCAGCAGCGCAGACATCGGCAGTTACACCTTC. Protein: CASSADIGSYTF. This rearrangement joins TRBV2 to TRBJ1-2; D is undetermined. V was clipped by 6 bases and J by 11 bases, with 16 bases between them. Germline loops: CDR1 SNHLY, CDR2 FYNNEI. This CDR3 region has 12 residues. Supplemented by reference TRBV2 and TRBJ1-2, the full variable domain reads EPEVTQTPSHQVTQMGQEVILRCVPISNHLYFYWYRQILGQKVEFLVSFYNNEISEKSEIFDDQFSVERPDGSNFTLKIRSTKLEDSAMYFCASSADIGSYTFGSGTRLTVV.

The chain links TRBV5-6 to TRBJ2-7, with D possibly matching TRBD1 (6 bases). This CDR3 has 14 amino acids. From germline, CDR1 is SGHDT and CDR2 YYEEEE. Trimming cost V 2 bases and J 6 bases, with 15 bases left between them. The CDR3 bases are TGTGCCAGCAGCTTTAGTACAGGGTTTGTCGAGCAGTACTTC. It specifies CASSFSTGFVEQYF.

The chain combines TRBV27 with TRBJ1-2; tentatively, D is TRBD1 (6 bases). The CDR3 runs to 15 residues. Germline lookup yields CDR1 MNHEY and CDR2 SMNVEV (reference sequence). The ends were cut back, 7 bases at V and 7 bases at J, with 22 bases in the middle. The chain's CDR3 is CASIPPVLGGVGYTF. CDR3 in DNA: TGTGCCAGCATCCCACCCGTTCTAGGGGGGGTTGGCTACACCTTC.

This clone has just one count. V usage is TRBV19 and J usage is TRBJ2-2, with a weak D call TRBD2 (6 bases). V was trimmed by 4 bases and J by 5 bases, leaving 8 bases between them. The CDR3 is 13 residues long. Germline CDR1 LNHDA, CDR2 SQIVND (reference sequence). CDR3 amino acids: CASSTGGTGELFF. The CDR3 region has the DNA TGTGCCAGTAGTACCGGGGGAACCGGGGAGCTGTTTTTT.

In DNA form, the CDR3 reads TGTGCCAGCAGTTTTAGACGACCCGGGACAGGGTATGGAGAGCAGTACTTC. Protein product: CASSFRRPGTGYGEQYF. V usage is TRBV27 and J usage is TRBJ2-7; TRBD1 matches 9 bases. The junction had 16 bases not matched to a gene; V was cut back by 3 bases and J by 7 bases. The CDR3 covers 17 residues. The germline gives CDR1 MNHEY, CDR2 SMNVEV (reference sequence).

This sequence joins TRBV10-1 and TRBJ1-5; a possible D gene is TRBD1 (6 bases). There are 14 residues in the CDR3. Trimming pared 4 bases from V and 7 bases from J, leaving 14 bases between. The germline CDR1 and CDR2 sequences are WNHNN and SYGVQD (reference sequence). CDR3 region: CASSGRGAWQPQHF. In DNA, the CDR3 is TGCGCCAGCAGTGGGCGGGGGGCGTGGCAGCCCCAGCATTTT.

The CDR3 DNA reads as TGTGCCAGCAGTCAGCGACAGGGGGGCAATTCACCCCTCCACTTT. Translating it yields CASSQRQGGNSPLHF. The rearrangement links TRBV27 to TRBJ1-6, with 9 bases fitting TRBD1. Germline V lookup: CDR1 MNHEY, CDR2 SMNVEV (reference sequence). J lost 7 bases, V lost 5 bases, and 6 bases had no gene match. CDR3 length: 15 residues.

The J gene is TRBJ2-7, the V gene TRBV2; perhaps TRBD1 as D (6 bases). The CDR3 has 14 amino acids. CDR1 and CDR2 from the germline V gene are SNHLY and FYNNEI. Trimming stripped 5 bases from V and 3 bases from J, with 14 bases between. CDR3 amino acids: CASSRTVGYYEQYF. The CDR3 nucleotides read TGTGCCAGCAGTCGGACAGTTGGGTACTACGAGCAGTACTTC.

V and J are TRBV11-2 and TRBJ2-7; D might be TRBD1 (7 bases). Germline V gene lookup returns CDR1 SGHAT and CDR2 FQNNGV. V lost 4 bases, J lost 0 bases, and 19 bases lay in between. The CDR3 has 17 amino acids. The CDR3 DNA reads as TGTGCCAGCAGCTCGGGGGTACCCAGGGGGAGCTCCTACGAGCAGTACTTC. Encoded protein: CASSSGVPRGSSYEQYF.

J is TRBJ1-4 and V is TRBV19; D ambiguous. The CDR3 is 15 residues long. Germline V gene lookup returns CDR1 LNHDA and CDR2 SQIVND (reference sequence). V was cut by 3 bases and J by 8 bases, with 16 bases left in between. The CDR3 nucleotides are TGTGCCAGTAGTATCCTGGGAGGAGGTCAAGAAAAACTGTTTTTT. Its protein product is CASSILGGGQEKLFF.

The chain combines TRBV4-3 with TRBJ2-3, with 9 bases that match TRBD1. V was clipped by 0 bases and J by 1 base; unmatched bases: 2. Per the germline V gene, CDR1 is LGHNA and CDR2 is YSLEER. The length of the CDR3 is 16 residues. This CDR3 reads CASSQDRTGGTDTQYF. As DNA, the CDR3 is TGCGCCAGCAGCCAAGATCGGACAGGGGGCACAGATACGCAGTATTTT.

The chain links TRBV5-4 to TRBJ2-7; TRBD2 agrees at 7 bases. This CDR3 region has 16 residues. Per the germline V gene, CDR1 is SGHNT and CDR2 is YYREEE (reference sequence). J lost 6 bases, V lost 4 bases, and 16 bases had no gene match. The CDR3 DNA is TGTGCCAGCAGCGCCAGGAGGGCGGGAGTTTCGATCGAGCAGTACTTC. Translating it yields CASSARRAGVSIEQYF.

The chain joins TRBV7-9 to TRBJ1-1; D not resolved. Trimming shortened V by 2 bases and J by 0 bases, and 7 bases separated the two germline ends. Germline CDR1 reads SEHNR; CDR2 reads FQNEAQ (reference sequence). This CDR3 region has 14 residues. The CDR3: CASSLMQMNTEAFF. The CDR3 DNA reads TGTGCCAGCAGCTTAATGCAGATGAACACTGAAGCTTTCTTT. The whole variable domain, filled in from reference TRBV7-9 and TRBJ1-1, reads DTGVSQNPRHKITKRGQNVTFRCDPISEHNRLYWYRQTLGQGPEFLTYFQNEAQLEKSRLLSDRFSAERPKGSFSTLEIQRTEQGDSAMYLCASSLMQMNTEAFFGQGTRLTVV.

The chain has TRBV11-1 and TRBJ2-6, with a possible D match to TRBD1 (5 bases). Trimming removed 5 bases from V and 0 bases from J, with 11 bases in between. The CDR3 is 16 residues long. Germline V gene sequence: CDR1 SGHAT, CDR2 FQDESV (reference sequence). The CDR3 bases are TGTGCCAGCAGCCTAAGGCAGGGCTCTGGGGCCAACGTCCTGACTTTC. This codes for CASSLRQGSGANVLTF.

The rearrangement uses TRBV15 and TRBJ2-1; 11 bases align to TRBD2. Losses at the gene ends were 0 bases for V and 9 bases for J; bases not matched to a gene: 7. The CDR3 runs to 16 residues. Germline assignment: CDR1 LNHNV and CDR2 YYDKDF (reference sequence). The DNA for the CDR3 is TGTGCCACCAGCAGAGATATTAGCGGGGGGGCCCCTGAGCAGTTCTTC. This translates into CATSRDISGGAPEQFF.

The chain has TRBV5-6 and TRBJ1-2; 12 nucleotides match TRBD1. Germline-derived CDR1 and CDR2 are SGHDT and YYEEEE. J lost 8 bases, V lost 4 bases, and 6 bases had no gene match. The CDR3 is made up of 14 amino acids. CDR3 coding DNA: TGTGCCAGCAGCCTGGGACAGGGGGCAGGAGGCTACACCTTC. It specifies CASSLGQGAGGYTF.

CDR3 sequence reads: CATSSRWGVNTEAFF. CDR3 nucleotide sequence: TGTGCCACCAGCTCCCGGTGGGGAGTGAACACTGAAGCTTTCTTT. The chain combines TRBV15 with TRBJ1-1; D call uncertain. V was clipped by 5 bases and J by 0 bases, with 13 bases between them. Germline V gene sequence: CDR1 LNHNV, CDR2 YYDKDF (reference sequence). The CDR3 runs to 15 residues.

This chain's CDR3 is CASSPLGTSVITDTQYF. The CDR3 DNA reads TGTGCCAGCAGCCCCCTTGGGACTAGCGTAATCACAGATACGCAGTATTTT. The chain carries TRBV7-9 and TRBJ2-3; 10 positions agree with TRBD2. Per germline, CDR1 SEHNR and CDR2 FQNEAQ (reference sequence). J gave up 2 bases and V 5 bases, and 10 bases lay outside the gene matches. This CDR3 comprises 17 residues.